This paragraph covers one TCR beta chain sequence. This CDR3 region has 16 residues. Trimming left V 5 bases short and J 0 bases short, with 14 bases between. The sample originates from a study of T-cell reconstitution after alpha-beta-depleted transplantation in children. Using unique molecular identifiers, the investigators prepared the TCRbeta library. TCRdb reanalysed the PCR reads using MiXCR and keeps one entry per CDR3 protein. Altogether 500,000 to 600,000 distinct CDR3 sequences are present, about 33% being singletons, with the ten largest covering less than 2.5%. This clonotype was sampled from a human donor who donated a stem cell graft to a child with aplastic anemia. The chain uses TRBV12-3 or TRBV12-4 and TRBJ1-5; D gene uncertain. This material consisted of PBMCs from the stem cell graft donor, taken from the stem cell graft. The CDR3 sequence: CASSPSEGNSNQPQHF. As DNA, the CDR3 is TGTGCCAGCAGTCCCTCCGAGGGTAATAGCAATCAGCCCCAGCATTTT.